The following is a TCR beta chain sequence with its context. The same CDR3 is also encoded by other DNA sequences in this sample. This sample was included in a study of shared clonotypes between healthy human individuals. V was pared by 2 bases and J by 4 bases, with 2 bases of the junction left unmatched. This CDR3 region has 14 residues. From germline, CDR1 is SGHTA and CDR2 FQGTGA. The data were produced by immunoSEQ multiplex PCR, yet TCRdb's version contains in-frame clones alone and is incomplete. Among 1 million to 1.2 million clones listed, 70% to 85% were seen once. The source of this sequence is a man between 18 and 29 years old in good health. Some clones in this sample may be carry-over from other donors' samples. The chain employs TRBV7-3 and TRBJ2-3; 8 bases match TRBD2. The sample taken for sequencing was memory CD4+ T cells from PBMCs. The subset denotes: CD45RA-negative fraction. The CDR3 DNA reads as TGTGCCAGCAGCTTAGGACTAGCTGCAGATACGCAGTATTTT. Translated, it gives CASSLGLAADTQYF.